One T cell receptor (beta chain) is described in this entry. What it recognizes is unknown. Profiling relied on immunoSEQ multiplex PCR, and the TCRdb table lists in-frame clones only, not all of them. The table shows approximately 23,000 clones, with 97% occurring only once. The data were taken from a study of T cells after posttransplantation cyclophosphamide. Findings and limits, study-wide: TRB overlap between skin or GI tissue T cells and blood was limited. Donor CD8+ memory clones often dominated recipient blood repertoires at later times.

V was clipped by 2 bases and J by 2 bases; unmatched bases: 4. Germline CDR1 and CDR2: GTSNPN and SVGIG (reference sequence). This CDR3 region has 15 residues. Cells defined as naive were viable CD3+CD4+ or CD3+CD8+ and CCR7+CD45RA+CD45RO-CD95-CD27+CD28+. The V and J genes are TRBV30 and TRBJ2-1, with 9 bases lining up with TRBD2. Sequenced sample: naive CD4+ T cells sorted from PBMCs. The sequence derives from a man aged 50 to 60 in good health, CMV-negative, and a related stem cell transplant donor. This CDR3 is CAWSQTSGPYNEQFF. CDR3 in DNA: TGTGCCTGGAGTCAGACTAGCGGTCCCTACAATGAGCAGTTCTTC.